What follows describes a single TCR beta chain. Its target antigen remains unknown. Per-base qualities were not stored, and no clone one base away is much larger. This entry belongs to a study of molecular identifiers for immune sequencing clone quantification (dated by TCRdb to between 2018 and 2020). Describing the broader study: In a replicate experiment, RNA from roughly 21,000 or 96,000 naive CD8 T cells was split into five aliquots, four of which were sequenced. The study was a methods study using CD8 T cells to benchmark molecular-identifier clustering-based TCR repertoire sequencing (MIDCIRS) and TCR RNA copy counting.

The CDR3 goes from the cysteine to the phenylalanine over 14 residues. Only the CDR3 region is kept as DNA, spanning 42 bases read in frame from base 1. Trimming costs V 1 base and J 6 bases, and their ends lie 13 bases apart. The germline V gene provides CDR1 MGHDK and CDR2 SYGVNS. Libraries of naive CD8 T cells were built from about 21,000 to 970,000 sorted cells, with 10%, 30% or 50% of the purified RNA used. On a BD FACSAria II, naive CD8 T cells were FACS-sorted as CD8+CD4-CCR7+CD45RA+ and collected into RLT Plus buffer. To test detection sensitivity, Jurkat RNA equivalent to more than 8 TCR copies was spiked into samples of about 20,000-1,100,000 naive CD8 T cells. Enrichment of CD8 T cells was performed with RosetteSep CD8+ T Cell Enrichment Cocktail and Ficoll-Paque, after which ACK red cell lysis was carried out. Library preparation employed PCR. TCRdb lists the instrument as Illumina HiSeq 4000. Preparation of bulk TCR libraries followed a previously described approach, with the TCR primers listed in Table S5. The Qiagen AllPrep DNA/RNA kit was used to purify total RNA. Before any analysis, reads coming from multiple sequencing runs of the same library were combined into one pool. The study's own analysis went as follows. Reads were retained only if their TCR constant sequence matched exactly, and those retained reads were trimmed to 150 nt and grouped according to their 12-nt molecular barcodes. Reads within each barcode group were sub-clustered using a 15% Levenshtein threshold, and quality-weighted consensus sequences were constructed for each RNA molecule. Non-functional sequences were removed, as were lower-count sequences one edit away from another. Based on fitting two negative binomial distributions, any barcode sub-cluster with under 20% of the maximum read count was discarded. TCRdb trimmed the raw reads at Q25, called clones with MiXCR and kept productive beta chains. Every distinct CDR3 protein forms one entry, paired with its most common genes and DNA. It is TCRdb's table, rather than the study itself, that gives the V and J calls and clone size. The sample records more than 450,000 distinct CDR3 sequences, about a fifth of which are singletons. The ten largest clones take up roughly 0.81% of the sample.

The research as a whole found: When barcode sub-clustering was omitted, TCR diversity was inflated by chimeric consensus sequences, with chimeras reaching as high as 47%. About 2.9 recovered TCR RNA copies per cell were obtained by modeling, versus approximately 10 by digital PCR, implying a capture efficiency of about 30%. In CMV-specific effector cells, over 99% of molecules were held by clones above 20 RNA copies, whereas under 1% of molecules were held by such clones in naive cells. Highly expanded clone sizes could be underestimated if identical TCR molecules share a barcode. A single cell's worth of spiked-in Jurkat TCR RNA was reported detectable even among around 970,000 naive CD8 T cells. The naive libraries included spiked-in Jurkat TCR RNA (approximately ten copies' worth), and this RNA is not part of the donor repertoire.

The V and J segments used are TRBV25-1 and TRBJ2-7; 5 matching bases give a weak D call of TRBD1. Sequencing used naive CD8+ T cells from blood, with Jurkat cell RNA spiked in. The cell subset or site label corresponds to: FACS-sorted CD8+CD4-CCR7+CD45RA+ naive T cells. The TCR was taken from a human donor in good health. Some libraries in this study had Jurkat cell RNA spiked in. This receptor has the CDR3 CASSEWGGRVEQYF. The nucleotide sequence is given as TGTGCCAGCAGTGAATGGGGTGGCAGGGTCGAGCAGTACTTC.